A selection of T cell receptor beta chains follows, all from one sample in a study of blood T cell repertoires in COVID-19. Measured with immunoSEQ multiplex PCR; TCRdb has only the in-frame clones, and not every one. Among 100,000 to 150,000 clones listed, around 87% were seen once. Material: peripheral blood. The source of these receptors is a man between 45 and 60 years old with acute or convalescent COVID-19. CDR3s include the opening cysteine and the closing phenylalanine or tryptophan. The D gene is left open where the match is weak. Clone sizes are given selectively: once, few, many, or a class where the clone is expanded.

v_call	d_call	j_call	cdr3_length	clone_size	cdr3_nt	cdr3_aa
TRBV6-6	NA	TRBJ2-5	13	NA	TGTGCCAGCAGTTACGGAAGGGGGGAGACCCAGTACTTC	CASSYGRGETQYF
TRBV6-5	TRBD1	TRBJ2-7	16	NA	TGTGCCAGCAGTTTCAGCCCGGACAGGCTCTACTACGAGCAGTACTTC	CASSFSPDRLYYEQYF
TRBV15	TRBD2	TRBJ2-1	17	NA	TGTGCCACCAGCAGTCGCTCAGGGACTAGCGGATTAAATGAGCAGTTCTTC	CATSSRSGTSGLNEQFF
TRBV6-5	TRBD2	TRBJ2-7	15	NA	TGTGCCAGCAGTTATAAGTGGGAGGGGTCCTACGAGCAGTACTTC	CASSYKWEGSYEQYF
TRBV5-8	NA	TRBJ2-1	15	NA	TGTGCCAGCAGCTTGCGGGTAAAACGGTGGGTTGCGCAGTTCTTC	CASSLRVKRWVAQFF
TRBV7-2	TRBD2	TRBJ2-3	18	NA	TGTGCCAGCAGCTTTGGACTAGCGGGAGGGCTTGGCACAGATACGCAGTATTTT	CASSFGLAGGLGTDTQYF
TRBV5-6	NA	TRBJ2-3	14	once	TGTGCCAGCAGCTTGGACCGGAGCACAGATACGCAGTATTTT	CASSLDRSTDTQYF
TRBV5-4	NA	TRBJ1-2	18	NA	TGTGCCAGCAGCTTGGGCGGGGGTACGACCGCTGTAAACTATGGCTACACCTTC	CASSLGGGTTAVNYGYTF
TRBV18	NA	TRBJ1-5	13	NA	TGTGCCAGCTCACCCGAGGGTCTGCAGCCCCAGCATTTT	CASSPEGLQPQHF
TRBV5-1	TRBD1	TRBJ2-3	15	once	TGCGCCAGCAGCCTGCGGACAGGGAACGCAGATACGCAGTATTTT	CASSLRTGNADTQYF
TRBV23-1	NA	TRBJ2-1	16	NA	TGCGCCAGCAGAACCTTCAGGGGAGAGTCCTACAATGAGCAGTTCTTC	CASRTFRGESYNEQFF
TRBV18	NA	TRBJ1-2	16	NA	TGTGCCAGCTCACCACTAAAGACAGGTCTGGTTCATGGCTACACCTTC	CASSPLKTGLVHGYTF
TRBV25-1	NA	TRBJ1-2	13	NA	TGTGCCAGCAGTGTCGGGACACGGGGCGGCTACACCTTC	CASSVGTRGGYTF
TRBV20-1	TRBD1	TRBJ1-6	15	NA	TGCAGTGCTAGTGCGCCAGGGGGCTATAATTCACCCCTCCACTTT	CSASAPGGYNSPLHF
TRBV15	TRBD1	TRBJ2-5	12	once	TGTGCCACCATGGGACAGGGGGGGACCCAGTACTTC	CATMGQGGTQYF
TRBV19	TRBD1	TRBJ1-6	14	NA	TGTGCCAGTAGTATCGAAGGGGGCGGGTCACCCCTCCACTTT	CASSIEGGGSPLHF
TRBV19	NA	TRBJ1-2	13	NA	TGTGCCAGTAGTATTAGGGGCGACTATGGCTACACCTTC	CASSIRGDYGYTF
TRBV11-3	TRBD1	TRBJ2-1	14	NA	TGTGCCAGCAGCGCAGGACAGGGTACAAATGAGCAGTTCTTC	CASSAGQGTNEQFF
TRBV24-1	TRBD1	TRBJ2-1	15	NA	TGTGCCACCAGTGATTGGGGGACAGACCACAATGAGCAGTTCTTC	CATSDWGTDHNEQFF
TRBV30	NA	TRBJ1-5	14	NA	TGTGCCTGGAACATAGGACAGAGCAATCAGCCCCAGCATTTT	CAWNIGQSNQPQHF
TRBV7-9	TRBD2	TRBJ2-3	17	NA	TGTGCCAGCAGCTTAGAGGCGGGGGGGATTGGGACAGATACGCAGTATTTT	CASSLEAGGIGTDTQYF
TRBV6-6	NA	TRBJ1-3	16	NA	TGTGCCAGCACCATCGGGGGGGCACGAGGAGGAAACACCATATATTTT	CASTIGGARGGNTIYF
TRBV30	TRBD2	TRBJ2-3	15	NA	TGTGCCTGGAGTGGGACTAGCGGTTTCACAGATACGCAGTATTTT	CAWSGTSGFTDTQYF
TRBV6-5	NA	TRBJ1-5	14	NA	TGTGCCAGCAGTTCCCCAGGGGTAGCTCAGCCCCAGCATTTT	CASSSPGVAQPQHF
TRBV30	TRBD2	TRBJ2-7	11	NA	TGTGCCCTAGCGGGAGAGTATGAGCAGTACTTC	CALAGEYEQYF
TRBV19	TRBD1	TRBJ1-6	13	NA	TGTGCCAGTAGGGGACAGGACTATTCACCCCTCCACTTT	CASRGQDYSPLHF
TRBV5-6	NA	TRBJ2-7	11	once	TGTGCCAGCAGCTCCCAGTACGAGCAGTACTTC	CASSSQYEQYF
TRBV7-2	TRBD1	TRBJ2-7	13	NA	TGTGCCAGCAGTCGGACAGGGAACCACGAGCAGTACTTC	CASSRTGNHEQYF
TRBV19	NA	TRBJ2-1	13	NA	TGTGCCAGTAGTATAAACCGCTTCGGTGAGCAGTTCTTC	CASSINRFGEQFF
TRBV14	NA	TRBJ2-7	14	NA	TGTGCCAGCAGCCTTAGGACAGTAAGCTACGAGCAGTACTTC	CASSLRTVSYEQYF
TRBV30	TRBD2	TRBJ2-7	13	few	TGTGCCTGGAGCGCGGGGGGGACTTCGACGCAGTACTTC	CAWSAGGTSTQYF
TRBV11-3	NA	TRBJ2-1	16	NA	TGTGCCAGCAGCTCCGGACTACGGAGCTCCTACAATGAGCAGTTCTTC	CASSSGLRSSYNEQFF
TRBV19	NA	TRBJ2-1	13	NA	TGTGCCAGTAGTACCGACTATCCCAATGAGCAGTTCTTC	CASSTDYPNEQFF
TRBV29-1	TRBD2	TRBJ2-1	14	NA	TGCAGCGTGGGGTCGACTAGCGGGAGAGCTGAGCAGTTCTTC	CSVGSTSGRAEQFF
TRBV19	NA	TRBJ2-1	13	few	TGTGCCACGGCGGCGAGCTCCTACAATGAGCAGTTCTTC	CATAASSYNEQFF
TRBV11-3	TRBD2	TRBJ2-1	15	NA	TGTGCCAGCAGCTCTTTAGCGGGCCCCCACGGGGAGCAGTTCTTC	CASSSLAGPHGEQFF